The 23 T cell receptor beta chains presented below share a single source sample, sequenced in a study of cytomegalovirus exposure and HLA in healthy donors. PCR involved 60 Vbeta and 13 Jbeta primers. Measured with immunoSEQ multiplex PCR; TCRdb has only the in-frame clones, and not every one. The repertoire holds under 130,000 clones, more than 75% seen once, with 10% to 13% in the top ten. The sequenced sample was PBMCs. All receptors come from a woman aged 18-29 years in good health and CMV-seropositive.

The CDR3 sequence is CAWSQGGGGANVLTF. The CDR3, as DNA: TGTGCCTGGAGTCAAGGGGGTGGTGGGGCCAACGTCCTGACTTTC. The V call is TRBV30, the J call TRBJ2-6, with TRBD1 as a possible D gene (6 bases). Trimming stripped 2 bases from V and 3 bases from J, with 11 bases between. The CDR3 extends over 15 amino acids. CDR1 GTSNPN and CDR2 SVGIG come from the germline V gene (reference sequence).

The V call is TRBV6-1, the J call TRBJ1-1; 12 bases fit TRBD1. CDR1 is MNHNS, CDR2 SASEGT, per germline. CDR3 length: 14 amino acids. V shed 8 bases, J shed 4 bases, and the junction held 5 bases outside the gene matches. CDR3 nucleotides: TGTGCCAGCCGGGACAGGGGGCCGGGCACTGAAGCTTTCTTT. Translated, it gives CASRDRGPGTEAFF.

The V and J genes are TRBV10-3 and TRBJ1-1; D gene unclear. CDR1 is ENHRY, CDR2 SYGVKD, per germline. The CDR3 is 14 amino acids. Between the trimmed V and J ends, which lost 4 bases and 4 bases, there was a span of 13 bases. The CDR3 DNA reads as TGTGCCATCAGTGTGGGGAGCGCGAGCACTGAAGCTTTCTTT. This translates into CAISVGSASTEAFF.

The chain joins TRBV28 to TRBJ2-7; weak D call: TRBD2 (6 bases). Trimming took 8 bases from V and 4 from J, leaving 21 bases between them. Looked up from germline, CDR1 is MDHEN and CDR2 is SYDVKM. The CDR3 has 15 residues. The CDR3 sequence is CASHRAGRIEYEQYF. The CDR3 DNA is TGTGCCAGCCATCGGGCGGGAAGAATAGAATACGAGCAGTACTTC.

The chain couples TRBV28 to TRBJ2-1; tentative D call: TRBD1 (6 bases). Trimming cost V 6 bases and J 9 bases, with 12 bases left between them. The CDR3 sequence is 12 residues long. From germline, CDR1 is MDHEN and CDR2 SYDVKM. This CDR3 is CASSLTGPEQFF. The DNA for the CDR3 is TGTGCCAGCAGCCTTACAGGGCCTGAGCAGTTCTTC.

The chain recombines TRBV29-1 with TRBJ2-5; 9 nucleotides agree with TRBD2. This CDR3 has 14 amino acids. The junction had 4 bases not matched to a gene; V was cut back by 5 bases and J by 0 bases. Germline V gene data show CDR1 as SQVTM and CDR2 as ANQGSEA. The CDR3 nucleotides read TGCAGCGTTTACCAGCGGGAGGACCAAGAGACCCAGTACTTC. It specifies CSVYQREDQETQYF. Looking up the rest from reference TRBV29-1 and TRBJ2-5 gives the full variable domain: SAVISQKPSRDICQRGTSLTIQCQVDSQVTMMFWYRQQPGQSLTLIATANQGSEATYESGFVIDKFPISRPNLTFSTLTVSNMSPEDSSIYLCSVYQREDQETQYFGPGTRLLVL.

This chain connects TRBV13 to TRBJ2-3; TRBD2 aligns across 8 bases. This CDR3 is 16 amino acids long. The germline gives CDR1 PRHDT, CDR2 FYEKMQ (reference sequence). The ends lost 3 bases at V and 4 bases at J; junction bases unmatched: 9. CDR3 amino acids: CASSLRAWREADTQYF. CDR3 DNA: TGTGCCAGCAGCTTGAGGGCTTGGCGGGAGGCAGATACGCAGTATTTT. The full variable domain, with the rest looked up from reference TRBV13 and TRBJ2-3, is AAGVIQSPRHLIKEKRETATLKCYPIPRHDTVYWYQQGPGQDPQFLISFYEKMQSDKGSIPDRFSAQQFSDYHSELNMSSLELGDSALYFCASSLRAWREADTQYFGPGTRLTVL.

CDR3 loop: CASSQMGLGAGGYNEQFF. The CDR3 DNA reads TGCGCCAGCAGCCAAATGGGATTGGGAGCGGGAGGTTACAATGAGCAGTTCTTC. The chain links TRBV4-3 to TRBJ2-1, with 9 bases fitting TRBD2. This CDR3 is 18 amino acids long. CDR1 and CDR2 from the germline V gene are LGHNA and YSLEER. Trimming removed 2 bases from V and 4 bases from J; junction bases left unmatched: 12.

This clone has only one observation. The CDR3, as DNA: TGTGCCACCAGCAGAGATGGTCTAGCGGGAGTCCCCGGGGAGCTGTTTTTT. It translates to CATSRDGLAGVPGELFF. The chain couples TRBV15 to TRBJ2-2; 10 bases are a match to TRBD2. Germline CDR1 LNHNV, CDR2 YYDKDF (reference sequence). Losses at the gene ends were 0 bases for V and 6 bases for J; bases not matched to a gene: 7. The CDR3 has 17 amino acids.

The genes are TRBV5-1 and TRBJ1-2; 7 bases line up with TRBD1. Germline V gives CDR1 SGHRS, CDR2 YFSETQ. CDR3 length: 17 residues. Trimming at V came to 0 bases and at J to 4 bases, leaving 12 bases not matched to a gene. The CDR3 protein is CASSLVGQATYGYGYTF. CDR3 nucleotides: TGCGCCAGCAGCTTGGTAGGACAGGCGACGTATGGCTATGGCTACACCTTC.

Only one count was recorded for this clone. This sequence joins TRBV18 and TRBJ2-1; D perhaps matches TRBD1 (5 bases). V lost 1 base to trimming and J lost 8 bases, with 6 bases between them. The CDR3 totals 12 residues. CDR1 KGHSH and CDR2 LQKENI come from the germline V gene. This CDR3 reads CASSPLRDEQFF. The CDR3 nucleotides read TGTGCCAGCTCACCACTCAGGGATGAGCAGTTCTTC.

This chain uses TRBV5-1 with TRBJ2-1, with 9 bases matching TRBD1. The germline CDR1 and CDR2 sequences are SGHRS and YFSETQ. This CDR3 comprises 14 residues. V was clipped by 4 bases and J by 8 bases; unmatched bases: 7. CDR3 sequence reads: CASSIRTGVDEQFF. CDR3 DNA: TGCGCCAGCAGCATTAGGACAGGGGTGGATGAGCAGTTCTTC.

CDR3 protein: CSTSSGSYEQYF. The DNA of the CDR3 is TGCAGCACCTCGTCAGGGTCCTACGAGCAGTACTTC. The chain links TRBV29-1 to TRBJ2-7, with D possibly being TRBD1 (5 bases). This CDR3 has 12 amino acids. V was clipped by 8 bases and J by 1 base, with 12 bases between them. Germline V gene lookup returns CDR1 SQVTM and CDR2 ANQGSEA.

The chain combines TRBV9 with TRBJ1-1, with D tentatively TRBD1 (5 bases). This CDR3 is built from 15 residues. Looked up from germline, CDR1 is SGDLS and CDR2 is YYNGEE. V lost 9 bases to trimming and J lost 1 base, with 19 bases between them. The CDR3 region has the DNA TGTGCCACAGCAGCCTGGGGGGGAGCGAACACTGAAGCTTTCTTT. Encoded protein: CATAAWGGANTEAFF.

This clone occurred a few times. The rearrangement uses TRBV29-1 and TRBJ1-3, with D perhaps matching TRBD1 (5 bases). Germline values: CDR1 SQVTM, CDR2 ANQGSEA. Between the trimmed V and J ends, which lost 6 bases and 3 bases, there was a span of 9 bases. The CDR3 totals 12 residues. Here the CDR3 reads CSVTGDGNTIYF. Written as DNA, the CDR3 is TGCAGCGTGACGGGGGATGGAAACACCATATATTTT.

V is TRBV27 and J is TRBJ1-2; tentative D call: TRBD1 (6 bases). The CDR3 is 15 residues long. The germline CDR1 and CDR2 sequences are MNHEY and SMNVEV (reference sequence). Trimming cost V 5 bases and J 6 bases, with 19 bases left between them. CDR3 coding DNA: TGTGCCAGCAGTAGGACCCGGACAGCTTTGGATGGCTACACCTTC. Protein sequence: CASSRTRTALDGYTF.

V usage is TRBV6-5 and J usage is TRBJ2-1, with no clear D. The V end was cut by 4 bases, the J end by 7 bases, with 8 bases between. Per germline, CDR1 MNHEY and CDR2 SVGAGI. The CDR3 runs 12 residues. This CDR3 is CASSSFLNEQFF. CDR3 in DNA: TGTGCCAGCAGTTCCTTCCTTAATGAGCAGTTCTTC.

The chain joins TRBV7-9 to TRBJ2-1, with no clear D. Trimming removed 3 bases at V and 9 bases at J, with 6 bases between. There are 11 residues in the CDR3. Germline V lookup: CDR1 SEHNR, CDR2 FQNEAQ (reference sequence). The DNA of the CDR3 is TGTGCCAGCAGCTTTGGCAGTGAGCAGTTCTTC. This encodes CASSFGSEQFF.

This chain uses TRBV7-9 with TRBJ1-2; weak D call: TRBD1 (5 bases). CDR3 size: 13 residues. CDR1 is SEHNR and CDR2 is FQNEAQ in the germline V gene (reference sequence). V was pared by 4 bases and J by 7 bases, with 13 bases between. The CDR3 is CASSYTGLRGYTF. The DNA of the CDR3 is TGTGCCAGCAGCTACACAGGTCTCCGTGGCTACACCTTC.

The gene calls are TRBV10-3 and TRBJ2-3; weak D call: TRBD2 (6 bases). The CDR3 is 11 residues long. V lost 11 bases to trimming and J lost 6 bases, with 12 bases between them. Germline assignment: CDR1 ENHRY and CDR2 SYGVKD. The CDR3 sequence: CAQSGSDTQYF. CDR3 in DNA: TGTGCCCAAAGCGGGTCGGATACGCAGTATTTT.

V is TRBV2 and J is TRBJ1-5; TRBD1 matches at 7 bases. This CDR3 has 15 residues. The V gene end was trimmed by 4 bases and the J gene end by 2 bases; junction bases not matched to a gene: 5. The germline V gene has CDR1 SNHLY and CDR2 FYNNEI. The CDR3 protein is CASSAGQIGNQPQHF. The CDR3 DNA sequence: TGTGCCAGCAGTGCGGGACAGATCGGCAATCAGCCCCAGCATTTT.

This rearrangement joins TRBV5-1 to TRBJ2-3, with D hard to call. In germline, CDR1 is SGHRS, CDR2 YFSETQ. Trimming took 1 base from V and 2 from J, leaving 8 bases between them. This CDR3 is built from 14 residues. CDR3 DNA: TGCGCCAGCAGCTTGCGCGGTGCCACAGATACGCAGTATTTT. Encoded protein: CASSLRGATDTQYF.

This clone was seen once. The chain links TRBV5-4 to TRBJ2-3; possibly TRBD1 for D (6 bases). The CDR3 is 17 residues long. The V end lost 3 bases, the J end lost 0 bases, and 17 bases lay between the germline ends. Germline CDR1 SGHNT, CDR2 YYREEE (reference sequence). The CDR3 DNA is TGTGCCAGCAGCTCAGGGACATCTGAGCCTAGCACAGATACGCAGTATTTT. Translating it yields CASSSGTSEPSTDTQYF.